These 7 T cell receptor beta chains share one sample of origin, sequenced in a study of PD-L1 blockade in urothelial cancer. Specified time point: peripheral blood 6 weeks after treatment start. Measured with immunoSEQ multiplex PCR; TCRdb has only the in-frame clones, and not every one. Of about 36,000 clones listed, approximately 84% are singletons. Sequenced material: PBMCs, taken around atezolizumab (anti-PD-L1) treatment. These receptors were obtained from a man aged 35-49 years with urothelial cancer.

The chain has TRBV29-1 and TRBJ2-7; D is perhaps TRBD2 (5 bases). V dropped 1 base and J dropped 2 bases, with 12 bases sitting between them. The CDR3 is 14 amino acids. CDR1 is SQVTM, CDR2 ANQGSEA, per germline. The CDR3 sequence: CSVEVPAGAYEQYF. In DNA, the CDR3 is TGCAGCGTTGAAGTTCCGGCGGGCGCCTACGAGCAGTACTTC.

The gene calls are TRBV9 and TRBJ2-7, with TRBD2 as a possible D gene (5 bases). This CDR3 has 14 residues. V was pared by 0 bases and J by 7 bases, with 14 bases between. In germline, CDR1 is SGDLS, CDR2 YYNGEE. The CDR3 DNA follows: TGTGCCAGCAGCGTAGCTACGGGTGGAGGAGAGCAGTACTTC. Protein sequence: CASSVATGGGEQYF. The variable domain in full, completed from reference TRBV9 and TRBJ2-7, reads DSGVTQTPKHLITATGQRVTLRCSPRSGDLSVYWYQQSLDQGLQFLIQYYNGEERAKGNILERFSAQQFPDLHSELNLSSLELGDSALYFCASSVATGGGEQYFGPGTRLTVT.

The chain couples TRBV28 to TRBJ2-5; 7 bases are a match to TRBD2. V was clipped by 5 bases and J by 6 bases; unmatched bases: 9. Germline V gives CDR1 MDHEN, CDR2 SYDVKM. The CDR3 has 14 residues. The CDR3 spells CASSQPGGLKTQYF. CDR3 coding DNA: TGTGCCAGCAGTCAACCGGGGGGTCTAAAGACCCAGTACTTC.

This chain uses TRBV4-2 with TRBJ2-1; D is possibly TRBD1 (6 bases). Germline V CDR1 and CDR2: LGHNA, YNFKEQ. The CDR3 is 15 residues long. V was trimmed by 4 bases and J by 3 bases, leaving 13 bases between them. The CDR3 is CASSPQTGYYNEQFF. Here the CDR3 DNA reads TGTGCCAGCAGCCCTCAGACAGGCTACTACAATGAGCAGTTCTTC.

In DNA form, the CDR3 reads TGTGCCACCGGGAAGGACAGGGGAATCCACGAGCAGTACTTC. It translates to CATGKDRGIHEQYF. This chain links TRBV10-3 with TRBJ2-7, with 9 bases aligning to TRBD1. After removal of 10 bases from V and 5 bases from J, the junction contained 12 bases not matched to a gene. Looked up from germline, CDR1 is ENHRY and CDR2 is SYGVKD. This CDR3 spans 14 amino acids.

V usage is TRBV5-5 and J usage is TRBJ1-2; unclear D gene. Germline CDR1 SGHKS, CDR2 YYEKEE (reference sequence). The CDR3 consists of 16 residues. The V end lost 1 base, the J end lost 3 bases, and 16 bases lay between the germline ends. The CDR3 loop reads CASSLIPGFRDYGYTF. The CDR3 DNA reads as TGTGCCAGCAGCTTGATACCGGGATTTAGGGACTATGGCTACACCTTC.

V gene TRBV6-5 combines with J gene TRBJ2-7; possible D gene TRBD1, 5 bases. V gave up 0 bases and J gave up 6 bases, with 12 bases separating them. The CDR3 has 14 amino acids. Germline CDR1 reads MNHEY; CDR2 reads SVGAGI. The CDR3 sequence: CASSYSSRVSEQYF. The CDR3 DNA is TGTGCCAGCAGTTACTCGAGCAGGGTTAGCGAGCAGTACTTC.